These T cell receptor beta chains were read from a single sample in a study of T cell responses to AZD1222 COVID-19 vaccine. Method: immunoSEQ multiplex PCR; TCRdb's copy keeps in-frame clones and lacks some. The sample includes 130,000 to 150,000 clones, approximately 89% of them seen just once. Sequencing was performed on peripheral blood, taken 28 days after the second AZD1222 dose. These TCRs come from an adult who received the AZD1222 COVID-19 vaccine. The CDR3 runs from the conserved cysteine through the conserved F or W. Fields, in order: V gene, clone size, D gene, J gene, CDR3 protein, CDR3 DNA. A D gene is named only where the DNA matches it firmly. Only part of the rows carry a size: once, few, many, or a class if the clone is expanded.

v_call: TRBV11-2
clone_size: -
d_call: TRBD1
j_call: TRBJ2-7
cdr3_aa: CASSSYRGRGSYEQYF
cdr3_nt: TGTGCCAGCAGTAGTTACAGGGGAAGGGGCTCCTACGAGCAGTACTTC

v_call: TRBV6-2/TRBV6-3
clone_size: -
d_call: -
j_call: TRBJ2-3
cdr3_aa: CASSFRDPTDTQYF
cdr3_nt: TGTGCCAGCAGTTTCCGGGACCCGACAGATACGCAGTATTTT

v_call: TRBV19
clone_size: -
d_call: -
j_call: TRBJ1-2
cdr3_aa: CASSPDRTYGYTF
cdr3_nt: TGTGCCAGTAGTCCCGACAGAACCTATGGCTACACCTTC

v_call: TRBV4-3
clone_size: -
d_call: -
j_call: TRBJ2-3
cdr3_aa: CASSQDLGLMRDTQYF
cdr3_nt: TGCGCCAGCAGCCAAGATCTGGGTTTGATGAGAGATACGCAGTATTTT

v_call: TRBV18
clone_size: -
d_call: -
j_call: TRBJ1-4
cdr3_aa: CANNRSPSSANEKLFF
cdr3_nt: TGTGCCAATAATAGGAGTCCGTCGTCCGCGAATGAAAAACTGTTTTTT

v_call: TRBV24-1
clone_size: -
d_call: TRBD2
j_call: TRBJ2-1
cdr3_aa: CATSDWETSGSRAYNEQFF
cdr3_nt: TGTGCCACCAGTGATTGGGAGACTAGCGGGAGTCGGGCCTACAATGAGCAGTTCTTC

v_call: TRBV25-1
clone_size: -
d_call: TRBD1
j_call: TRBJ2-7
cdr3_aa: CASSELRDSTYEQYF
cdr3_nt: TGTGCCAGCAGTGAATTAAGGGACAGCACCTACGAGCAGTACTTC

v_call: TRBV4-1
clone_size: -
d_call: TRBD1
j_call: TRBJ2-1
cdr3_aa: CASSPGTGGLDNEQFF
cdr3_nt: TGCGCCAGCAGCCCCGGCACAGGGGGCTTGGACAATGAGCAGTTCTTC

v_call: TRBV7-6
clone_size: -
d_call: -
j_call: TRBJ2-7
cdr3_aa: CASSLGQSSYEQYF
cdr3_nt: TGTGCCAGCAGCTTAGGACAGAGCTCCTACGAGCAGTACTTC

v_call: TRBV5-1
clone_size: -
d_call: -
j_call: TRBJ1-1
cdr3_aa: CASSLDGGDTEAFF
cdr3_nt: TGCGCCAGCAGCTTGGATGGGGGCGACACTGAAGCTTTCTTT

v_call: TRBV6-2/TRBV6-3
clone_size: -
d_call: -
j_call: TRBJ2-1
cdr3_aa: CASSYSELGREQFF
cdr3_nt: TGTGCCAGCAGTTACTCAGAATTAGGTCGGGAGCAGTTCTTC

v_call: TRBV2
clone_size: -
d_call: -
j_call: TRBJ2-1
cdr3_aa: CASSGDTYNEQFF
cdr3_nt: TGTGCCAGCAGTGGGGACACCTACAATGAGCAGTTCTTC

v_call: TRBV29-1
clone_size: -
d_call: -
j_call: TRBJ2-3
cdr3_aa: CSVGHWAGQTDTQYF
cdr3_nt: TGCAGCGTTGGACACTGGGCGGGGCAAACAGATACGCAGTATTTT

v_call: TRBV6-2/TRBV6-3
clone_size: -
d_call: -
j_call: TRBJ1-1
cdr3_aa: CASSFPQGRNTEAFF
cdr3_nt: TGTGCCAGCAGTTTTCCACAGGGACGGAACACTGAAGCTTTCTTT

v_call: TRBV2
clone_size: -
d_call: TRBD1
j_call: TRBJ1-5
cdr3_aa: CASSATGGSIQPQHF
cdr3_nt: TGTGCCAGCAGTGCGACAGGGGGCTCAATTCAGCCCCAGCATTTT

v_call: TRBV6-6
clone_size: -
d_call: -
j_call: TRBJ1-2
cdr3_aa: CASSYEGSANYGYTF
cdr3_nt: TGTGCCAGCAGTTACGAGGGCAGCGCTAACTATGGCTACACCTTC

v_call: TRBV6-2/TRBV6-3
clone_size: -
d_call: TRBD2
j_call: TRBJ2-4
cdr3_aa: CASSRLAGGAKNIQYF
cdr3_nt: TGTGCCAGCAGCCGACTAGCGGGAGGGGCCAAAAACATTCAGTACTTC

v_call: TRBV4-3
clone_size: -
d_call: -
j_call: TRBJ2-1
cdr3_aa: CASSLRETFNEQFF
cdr3_nt: TGCGCCAGCAGCCTACGGGAGACGTTCAATGAGCAGTTCTTC

v_call: TRBV11-2
clone_size: -
d_call: TRBD1
j_call: TRBJ1-2
cdr3_aa: CASDMGGGPGYTF
cdr3_nt: TGTGCCAGCGACATGGGAGGGGGCCCTGGCTACACCTTC

v_call: TRBV7-2
clone_size: -
d_call: TRBD1
j_call: TRBJ2-1
cdr3_aa: CASSSTGDRRARNEQFF
cdr3_nt: TGTGCCAGCAGCTCCACCGGGGACAGGCGTGCAAGGAATGAGCAGTTCTTC

v_call: TRBV7-9
clone_size: -
d_call: TRBD1
j_call: TRBJ2-5
cdr3_aa: CASSFGTAAETQYF
cdr3_nt: TGTGCCAGCAGCTTTGGGACAGCCGCCGAGACCCAGTACTTC

v_call: TRBV19
clone_size: once
d_call: -
j_call: TRBJ1-5
cdr3_aa: CASNDGVSNQPQHF
cdr3_nt: TGTGCAAGTAACGATGGGGTTAGCAATCAGCCCCAGCATTTT

v_call: TRBV28
clone_size: once
d_call: -
j_call: TRBJ2-7
cdr3_aa: CASRRQGLNYEQYF
cdr3_nt: TGTGCCAGCAGGCGTCAGGGGTTAAACTACGAGCAGTACTTC

v_call: TRBV5-1
clone_size: once
d_call: TRBD1
j_call: TRBJ1-2
cdr3_aa: CASSLTGEPRNGYTF
cdr3_nt: TGCGCCAGCAGCTTGACAGGGGAACCCCGTAATGGCTACACCTTC

v_call: TRBV5-4
clone_size: -
d_call: -
j_call: TRBJ1-3
cdr3_aa: CASSLSETGNTIYF
cdr3_nt: TGTGCCAGCAGCTTGTCAGAGACTGGAAACACCATATATTTT

v_call: TRBV6-5
clone_size: -
d_call: -
j_call: TRBJ1-4
cdr3_aa: CASSYGRMNEKLFF
cdr3_nt: TGTGCCAGCAGTTACGGACGGATGAATGAAAAACTGTTTTTT

v_call: TRBV4-3
clone_size: -
d_call: -
j_call: TRBJ2-7
cdr3_aa: CASSQDTVNPYEQYF
cdr3_nt: TGCGCCAGCAGCCAAGACACCGTTAATCCCTACGAGCAGTACTTC

v_call: TRBV7-7
clone_size: -
d_call: -
j_call: TRBJ1-1
cdr3_aa: CASSLSRNTEAFF
cdr3_nt: TGTGCTAGCAGCTTAAGTAGGAACACTGAAGCTTTCTTT

v_call: TRBV3-1/TRBV3-2
clone_size: -
d_call: TRBD1
j_call: TRBJ2-1
cdr3_aa: CASSQGRTGSSYNEQFF
cdr3_nt: TGTGCCAGCAGCCAAGGAAGGACAGGGAGCTCCTACAATGAGCAGTTCTTC

v_call: TRBV4-2
clone_size: -
d_call: TRBD2
j_call: TRBJ2-1
cdr3_aa: CASSQDLRTSGYNEQFF
cdr3_nt: TGTGCCAGCAGCCAAGATCTTCGGACTAGCGGATACAATGAGCAGTTCTTC

v_call: TRBV27
clone_size: -
d_call: TRBD1
j_call: TRBJ1-2
cdr3_aa: CASGGQNYGGYTF
cdr3_nt: TGTGCCAGCGGGGGACAGAACTATGGAGGCTACACCTTC

v_call: TRBV24-1
clone_size: -
d_call: -
j_call: TRBJ2-3
cdr3_aa: CATSDLNPDTQYF
cdr3_nt: TGTGCCACCAGTGATTTGAACCCAGATACGCAGTATTTT

v_call: TRBV18
clone_size: once
d_call: -
j_call: TRBJ2-7
cdr3_aa: CASSASGTISYEQYF
cdr3_nt: TGTGCCAGCTCAGCCTCCGGGACAATCTCCTACGAGCAGTACTTC

v_call: TRBV29-1
clone_size: -
d_call: -
j_call: TRBJ2-3
cdr3_aa: CSVEDPRWVSSTDTQYF
cdr3_nt: TGCAGCGTTGAAGATCCCAGATGGGTCTCTAGCACAGATACGCAGTATTTT

v_call: TRBV7-2
clone_size: -
d_call: -
j_call: TRBJ2-1
cdr3_aa: CASSLWGTRHTGHNEQFF
cdr3_nt: TGTGCCAGCAGCTTATGGGGCACAAGGCACACAGGGCACAATGAGCAGTTCTTC

v_call: TRBV29-1
clone_size: few
d_call: TRBD1
j_call: TRBJ1-4
cdr3_aa: CSADRGRGEKLFF
cdr3_nt: TGCAGCGCCGACAGGGGGCGAGGTGAAAAACTGTTTTTT

v_call: TRBV24-1
clone_size: once
d_call: TRBD1
j_call: TRBJ1-5
cdr3_aa: CATSVAGGEGQPQHF
cdr3_nt: TGTGCCACCAGTGTCGCAGGGGGTGAGGGTCAGCCCCAGCATTTT

v_call: TRBV15
clone_size: -
d_call: -
j_call: TRBJ2-1
cdr3_aa: CATSRDMGYNEQFF
cdr3_nt: TGTGCCACCAGCAGAGATATGGGCTACAATGAGCAGTTCTTC

v_call: TRBV27
clone_size: -
d_call: -
j_call: TRBJ1-3
cdr3_aa: CASSLQGPPAGNTIYF
cdr3_nt: TGTGCCAGCAGTCTACAGGGACCTCCGGCTGGAAACACCATATATTTT

v_call: TRBV29-1
clone_size: once
d_call: -
j_call: TRBJ1-1
cdr3_aa: CSVERALEAFF
cdr3_nt: TGCAGCGTTGAGAGGGCCCTTGAAGCTTTCTTT

v_call: TRBV7-2
clone_size: -
d_call: -
j_call: TRBJ2-7
cdr3_aa: CASSPRYEQYF
cdr3_nt: TGTGCCAGCAGCCCTCGGTACGAGCAGTACTTC

v_call: TRBV5-6
clone_size: -
d_call: -
j_call: TRBJ1-3
cdr3_aa: CASSLVGGRGNTIYF
cdr3_nt: TGTGCCAGCAGCTTGGTCGGGGGACGCGGAAACACCATATATTTT

v_call: TRBV2
clone_size: -
d_call: TRBD2
j_call: TRBJ2-1
cdr3_aa: CASSELLAGDEQFF
cdr3_nt: TGTGCCAGCAGTGAGCTACTAGCGGGAGATGAGCAGTTCTTC

v_call: TRBV12-3/TRBV12-4
clone_size: -
d_call: TRBD1
j_call: TRBJ1-1
cdr3_aa: CASSIRDRGTGFF
cdr3_nt: TGTGCCAGCAGTATCCGGGACAGGGGGACGGGGTTCTTT

v_call: TRBV4-1
clone_size: -
d_call: TRBD1
j_call: TRBJ1-1
cdr3_aa: CASSHLFSGPRGVTEAFF
cdr3_nt: TGCGCCAGCAGCCATCTTTTTTCAGGCCCCAGGGGGGTCACTGAAGCTTTCTTT

v_call: TRBV12-3/TRBV12-4
clone_size: -
d_call: -
j_call: TRBJ2-7
cdr3_aa: CASSGRPYEQYF
cdr3_nt: TGTGCCAGCAGTGGCAGGCCCTACGAGCAGTACTTC

v_call: TRBV7-3
clone_size: -
d_call: -
j_call: TRBJ2-7
cdr3_aa: CASSPGTSYEQYF
cdr3_nt: TGTGCCAGCAGCCCCGGGACTTCATACGAGCAGTACTTC

v_call: TRBV7-2
clone_size: once
d_call: -
j_call: TRBJ1-1
cdr3_aa: CASSTTGINTEAFF
cdr3_nt: TGTGCCAGCAGCACTACAGGGATAAACACTGAAGCTTTCTTT

v_call: TRBV19
clone_size: -
d_call: TRBD1
j_call: TRBJ1-2
cdr3_aa: CASSPGQAYGYTF
cdr3_nt: TGTGCCAGTAGCCCAGGACAGGCCTATGGCTACACCTTC

v_call: TRBV6-1
clone_size: -
d_call: -
j_call: TRBJ1-5
cdr3_aa: CASSELGVGGNQPQHF
cdr3_nt: TGTGCCAGCAGTGAATTAGGGGTGGGTGGCAATCAGCCCCAGCATTTT

v_call: TRBV30
clone_size: -
d_call: -
j_call: TRBJ1-4
cdr3_aa: CAWSRGYNEKLFF
cdr3_nt: TGTGCCTGGAGCAGGGGCTATAATGAAAAACTGTTTTTT

v_call: TRBV4-3
clone_size: -
d_call: TRBD2
j_call: TRBJ2-7
cdr3_aa: CASSQGLAGSYEQYF
cdr3_nt: TGCGCCAGCAGCCAAGGACTAGCGGGCTCCTACGAGCAGTACTTC

v_call: TRBV9
clone_size: -
d_call: -
j_call: TRBJ1-1
cdr3_aa: CASSADGTDTEAFF
cdr3_nt: TGTGCCAGCAGCGCCGACGGGACGGACACTGAAGCTTTCTTT

v_call: TRBV4-2
clone_size: -
d_call: TRBD1
j_call: TRBJ1-1
cdr3_aa: CASSQDAGGVRTEAFF
cdr3_nt: TGTGCCAGCAGCCAAGATGCAGGGGGCGTTCGGACTGAAGCTTTCTTT

v_call: TRBV7-8
clone_size: -
d_call: TRBD1
j_call: TRBJ1-2
cdr3_aa: CASSPWTGFYGYTF
cdr3_nt: TGTGCCAGCAGCCCCTGGACAGGCTTCTATGGCTACACCTTC

v_call: TRBV6-5
clone_size: -
d_call: -
j_call: TRBJ2-3
cdr3_aa: CASRQGLWETDTQYF
cdr3_nt: TGTGCCAGCAGGCAGGGACTCTGGGAGACAGATACGCAGTATTTT

v_call: TRBV28
clone_size: -
d_call: -
j_call: TRBJ1-1
cdr3_aa: CASSLGREAFF
cdr3_nt: TGTGCCAGCAGTTTGGGCAGGGAAGCTTTCTTT